These 7 T cell receptor beta chains originate from one sample sequenced in a study of cytomegalovirus exposure and HLA in healthy donors. PCR used 60 Vbeta primers and 13 Jbeta primers. Assay used: immunoSEQ multiplex PCR; TCRdb lists only in-frame clones, some missing. Among 70,000 to 80,000 clones listed, 78% were seen once. Specimen: PBMCs. These receptors were collected from a woman between 35 and 50 years old in good health and CMV-seropositive.

This chain connects TRBV9 to TRBJ2-6; TRBD1 matches 10 bases. CDR1 is SGDLS, CDR2 YYNGEE, per germline. The V segment lost 1 base and the J segment 3 bases; nucleotides outside the gene matches: 7. CDR3 size: 18 residues. The CDR3, as DNA: TGTGCCAGCAGCGTATCAGACAGGGGGCGGGATGGGGCCAACGTCCTGACTTTC. It codes for CASSVSDRGRDGANVLTF.

V usage is TRBV28 and J usage is TRBJ1-5, with 7 positions matching TRBD1. The CDR3 runs 14 residues. Germline-derived CDR1 and CDR2 are MDHEN and SYDVKM. V dropped 4 bases and J dropped 9; count of bases not matched to a gene: 9. The CDR3 DNA sequence: TGTGCCAGCAGTTCAGGGGGTGGTGCGGGGCCCCAGCATTTT. Its translation is CASSSGGGAGPQHF.

The chain has TRBV6-5 and TRBJ1-1; D is uncertain. The CDR3 consists of 16 residues. The germline V and J ends were trimmed by 2 bases and 0 bases, with 13 bases remaining between them. Germline assignment: CDR1 MNHEY and CDR2 SVGAGI. CDR3 nucleotide sequence: TGTGCCAGCAGTTACCTCCCGTCGAACTTGAACACTGAAGCTTTCTTT. Residues: CASSYLPSNLNTEAFF.

The chain couples TRBV6-6 to TRBJ1-3; D is undetermined. Germline CDR1 and CDR2: MNHNY and SVGAGI (reference sequence). The germline V and J ends were trimmed by 0 bases and 0 bases, with 9 bases remaining between them. The CDR3 loop spans 16 amino acids. The CDR3 nucleotides are TGTGCCAGCAGTTACTCGGCAGGTGACTCTGGAAACACCATATATTTT. It translates to CASSYSAGDSGNTIYF.

This chain uses TRBV7-9 with TRBJ2-5, with D perhaps TRBD1 (6 bases). Germline CDR1 and CDR2: SEHNR and FQNEAQ (reference sequence). This CDR3 has 15 residues. Trimming removed 2 bases from V and 1 base from J, with 11 bases in between. DNA of the CDR3: TGTGCCAGCAGCTTACCATGGACAGCCCAAGAGACCCAGTACTTC. Translation gives CASSLPWTAQETQYF. Full variable domain (missing parts from reference TRBV7-9 and TRBJ2-5): DTGVSQNPRHKITKRGQNVTFRCDPISEHNRLYWYRQTLGQGPEFLTYFQNEAQLEKSRLLSDRFSAERPKGSFSTLEIQRTEQGDSAMYLCASSLPWTAQETQYFGPGTRLLVL.

The chain has TRBV6-6 and TRBJ1-2; 8 positions match TRBD1. The germline CDR1 and CDR2 sequences are MNHNY and SVGAGI (reference sequence). V gave up 4 bases and J gave up 5 bases; unmatched junction bases: 6. The CDR3 is 14 residues long. Here the CDR3 DNA reads TGTGCCAGCAGTTTACGGACAGGGTATTATGGCTACACCTTC. It codes for CASSLRTGYYGYTF.

The genes are TRBV7-8 and TRBJ1-5; D unclear. V was clipped by 11 bases and J by 1 base, with 12 bases between them. The CDR3 is 13 residues long. Looked up from germline, CDR1 is SGHVS and CDR2 is FQNEAQ. The CDR3 nucleotides are TGTGCCGGCACCGAGAGCAGCAATCAGCCCCAGCATTTT. Amino acids: CAGTESSNQPQHF.